This T cell receptor beta chain was sequenced for a study of CD8 T cells in Susac syndrome. Study-level findings and limits: Within total CD8+ repertoires, under 20 Susac-specific public clones were found, and within CD8+ TEMRA repertoires, roughly 5. TEMRA cells and active patients showed peak Susac CD8+ clonal expansion.

Details on this clonotype: The antigen remains undetermined.

FACS was used to enrich TEMRA cells, whereas the CD8+ and CD4+ T cells were obtained by negative isolation. Unmatched junction bases numbered 11, after V lost 3 bases and J lost 8 bases. This CDR3 spans 15 amino acids. Germline V gene lookup returns CDR1 SGDLS and CDR2 YYNGEE. RNA amounts of 0.5 to 1 ug underwent reverse transcription with random hexamers. Multiplex PCR with immunoSEQ amplified the TCR beta CDR3 across 54 Vbeta and 13 Jbeta. TCRdb re-analysed the immunoSEQ multiplex PCR reads in MiXCR, keeping a single row per CDR3 protein. The sample lists 70,000 to 85,000 distinct CDR3 sequences, 95% to 96% occurring once.

The TCR was taken from a human donor with Susac syndrome. This chain connects TRBV9 to TRBJ2-1; 7 bases agree with TRBD2. The sequencing input was CD8+ T cells from PBMCs. The CDR3 loop reads CASSASGGSGDEQFF. CDR3 DNA sequence: TGTGCCAGCAGCGCCTCGGGAGGTTCGGGGGATGAGCAGTTCTTC.